This T cell receptor (beta chain) is drawn from a study of shared clonotypes between healthy human individuals (dated by TCRdb to between 2020 and 2021). With regard to the full study: Three men and a couple of women, aged 18 to 49 years, made up the cohort. To estimate repertoire size and how much clonotypes are shared between individuals, the study performed deep sequencing of blood TCR repertoires from a handful of healthy adults. Leukapheresis yielded between about 0.8 and 8.9 billion PBMCs per donor. To increase sequencing depth and limit assay-specific biases, TCR repertoire library preparation and sequencing were carried out by different laboratories using diverse techniques. For each donor, CD4 naive and CD4 memory were each given three plates, CD8 naive was given two plates, and CD8 memory was given one plate. The full study reports these points: Higher generation probabilities were observed for clonotypes shared by all four sorted-subset donors than for non-shared clonotypes. Larger estimated clonotype richness was generally found for naive subsets than for memory subsets. Pairwise subsampling led to the expectation that sequencing depth would affect the degree of clonotype sharing among donors. Sampling was restricted to blood, and TCR repertoires in tissues likely differ from the TCR repertoires found in blood. Roughly 5% of naive CD4, roughly 3.6% of naive CD8, approximately 2% of memory CD4, and 0.35% to 0.4% of memory CD8 clonotypes were shared across several donors. The small number of donors limited the genetic and exposure-history diversity represented. Incomplete sequencing was indicated by rarefaction of sorted-subset datasets, despite the large sequencing depth.

CDR1 and CDR2, per the germline V gene, are MNHNS and SASEGT. The CDR3 runs 12 residues from the cysteine to the phenylalanine. Only CDR3 DNA remains: 36 bases, in frame from the first base. Trimmed from V: 2 bases; trimmed from J: 5 bases; junction bases lacking a gene match: 0. Using the deep immunoSEQ assay, multiplex PCR amplified TCR CDR3 regions from genomic DNA. Extracted genomic DNA from each cell subset was spread evenly across all wells of several immunoSEQ 96-well plates, with each plate serving as a replicate. Each replicate PCR for sorted subsets received about 180 ng genomic DNA, equal to tens of thousands of T cell genomes. The purified libraries were quantified using a Qubit 3.0 fluorometer, sized with a Bioanalyzer 2100, and then quantified again using the KAPA Library Quantification kit. Every immunoSEQ 96-well plate was sequenced on a dedicated single-read 150-cycle Illumina NextSeq 550 flow cell. The original pipeline was this. Because the immunoSEQ output held only junctional sequences and lacked quality scores, the filtering could not match the filtering applied to full-length reads. Sequences were annotated with PyIR, a Python wrapper for IgBLAST v1.9, and V/J genes and CDR3 were assigned using IMGT germline references. Reads were removed for weak V/J assignments (E-value above 1e-6), missing CDR3, stop codons, out-of-frame junctions, or ambiguous translated residues. A V3J clonotype was defined by an identical inferred V gene, J gene, and CDR3 amino acid sequence. To compute the percentage overlap between repertoires, the number of shared unique clonotypes was divided by the size of the smaller repertoire. Three approaches were used to assess repertoire richness: RTK rarefaction, the Chao1 estimator, and Recon v2.1 estimates of unobserved clonotypes. For all TCRbeta clonotypes obtained by the gDNA method from a handful of donors, generation probabilities were computed with OLGA. TCRdb obtained this table from immuneACCESS and retained in-frame rearrangements with V and J assigned. These tables miss some clones; where compared with another copy, unresolved V genes account for less than half of the shortfall, and the remainder is unexplained. The D gene and trimming were derived from the DNA, and the V and J assignments and clone size from that table. Counted in this sample were some 650,000 clones; around 97% of them appeared once. The top ten hold 0.057% of the sample.

In its sample, this clone was seen a few times. Its antigen remains unidentified. Base qualities were left out, and no much larger clone turns up one base away. The donors were healthy, HIV-negative adults with no recently reported acute infections or vaccinations. All donors were Caucasian adults living in Nashville, Tennessee, USA. CD4+ T cells were enriched by magnetic negative selection, after which naive cells were positively selected on CD45RA and the negative fraction was taken as the memory subset. Blood was collected by leukapheresis, and PBMCs were isolated by Ficoll-Histopaque density gradient centrifugation and then cryopreserved in liquid nitrogen vapor phase. Purity and quantity of every magnetically sorted T cell population were checked by analytical flow cytometry. From each sorted fraction, genomic DNA was isolated and quantified by UV absorbance on a Nanodrop 2000c.

The sequence came from a woman aged 30 to 39 in good health. Here the chain combines TRBV6-1 and TRBJ2-7, with TRBD1 identical over 7 junction bases. Source material: naive CD4+ T cells sorted from blood. Interpreted using the paper, the cell subset or site label stands for: CD45RA+ positively selected. The CDR3 is CASSEQGDEQYF. In nucleotide form, the sequence is TGTGCCAGCAGTGAACAGGGGGACGAGCAGTACTTC.